The next 4 T cell receptor beta chains were all read from a single sample in a study of blood T cell repertoires in COVID-19. TCRdb's copy holds only in-frame clones and misses some; the assay was immunoSEQ multiplex PCR. The data show about 250,000 clones, about 91% seen once. Sequenced sample: peripheral blood. The receptors come from a woman between 25 and 40 years old with COVID-19, enrolled during active disease.

The rearrangement links TRBV28 to TRBJ1-2; 8 nucleotides line up with TRBD1. Losses at the gene ends were 6 bases for V and 7 bases for J; bases not matched to a gene: 10. CDR1 MDHEN and CDR2 SYDVKM come from the germline V gene. CDR3 length: 14 amino acids. The CDR3 region has the DNA TGTGCCAGCAGGACCCCGGGACAGGAGCGTGGCTACACCTTC. Protein: CASRTPGQERGYTF.

A word on this clone: Different DNA sequences within this sample yield the same CDR3. The J gene is TRBJ1-1, the V gene TRBV11-2; D may be TRBD1 (6 bases). The CDR3 covers 15 residues. V was shortened by 7 bases and J by 5 bases, with 20 bases between the two germline ends. Germline assignment: CDR1 SGHAT and CDR2 FQNNGV. CDR3 amino acids: CASTGGGGRRTEAFF. Written as DNA, the CDR3 is TGTGCCAGCACGGGGGGCGGGGGGCGGAGGACTGAAGCTTTCTTT.

V gene TRBV15 combines with J gene TRBJ1-1; D remains ambiguous. Germline CDR1 is LNHNV and CDR2 is YYDKDF (reference sequence). V lost 1 base and J lost 1, with 7 bases in between. CDR3 length: 14 amino acids. CDR3 DNA sequence: TGTGCCACCAGCAGAGCCAGTCAGAACACTGAAGCTTTCTTT. It specifies CATSRASQNTEAFF.

The V and J genes are TRBV6-6 and TRBJ1-2, with TRBD1 matching over 7 bases. Germline CDR1 MNHNY, CDR2 SVGAGI (reference sequence). The ends lost 6 bases at V and 2 bases at J; junction bases unmatched: 3. The CDR3 totals 13 residues. Here the CDR3 DNA reads TGTGCCAGCAGCCCAGGGGGGAACTATGGCTACACCTTC. This translates into CASSPGGNYGYTF.